A selection of T cell receptor beta chains follows, all from one sample in a study of T-cell reconstitution after alpha-beta-depleted transplantation in children. MiXCR was run by TCRdb on the PCR reads, yielding one entry per CDR3 protein. The sample holds 450,000 to 600,000 distinct CDR3 sequences; more than 9% are singletons and the top ten take 2%. The material was PBMCs, obtained before TCRalphabeta/CD19-depleted stem cell transplant. The receptor source for this set is a child between 2 and 9 years old with inherited bone marrow failure, due to receive a stem cell transplant. Each CDR3 is given with its conserved first and last residue. D genes are given only for firm matches. Size values are once, few and many counts, or a class for expanded clones, and some rows have none.

cdr3_aa cdr3_nt v_call d_call j_call clone_size
CASSQGVYEQYF TGTGCCAGCAGTCAGGGGGTCTACGAGCAGTACTTC TRBV28 TRBD1 TRBJ2-7 many
CSAGDRGSIEAFF TGCAGTGCGGGGGACAGGGGATCCATTGAAGCTTTCTTT TRBV20-1 TRBD1 TRBJ1-1 NA
CASSQDGGTYDEQFF TGCGCCAGCAGCCAAGATGGCGGGACATACGATGAGCAGTTCTTC TRBV4-3 NA TRBJ2-1 many
CASSRDRGRGEQYF TGTGCCAGCAGCCGTGACAGGGGGAGAGGCGAGCAGTACTTC TRBV6-1 TRBD1 TRBJ2-7 many
CASSLGVTIYF TGTGCCAGCAGCCTAGGTGTTACCATATATTTT TRBV7-9 NA TRBJ1-3 NA
CASSLTLDQPQHF TGTGCCAGCAGCTTAACCCTCGATCAGCCCCAGCATTTT TRBV7-2 NA TRBJ1-5 many
CASSEFGWGGNEQFF TGTGCCAGCAGTGAATTTGGATGGGGAGGCAATGAGCAGTTCTTC TRBV6-1 NA TRBJ2-1 many
CASSLAGTRTGELFF TGTGCCAGCAGCTTGGCCGGGACTAGAACCGGGGAGCTGTTTTTT TRBV7-9 TRBD2 TRBJ2-2 many
CASSPSGRDQPQHF TGCGCCAGCAGCCCGTCCGGGAGGGATCAGCCCCAGCATTTT TRBV5-1 NA TRBJ1-5 few
CASSFPTGNGYEQYF TGTGCCAGCAGCTTCCCGACAGGGAATGGGTACGAGCAGTACTTC TRBV5-6 TRBD1 TRBJ2-7 NA
CASSLLSSPYRGRDTEAFF TGTGCCAGCAGTTTACTCTCCTCCCCATACAGGGGGCGCGACACTGAAGCTTTCTTT TRBV27 TRBD1 TRBJ1-1 NA
CASSPDLEQYF TGTGCCAGCAGTCCGGATCTGGAGCAGTACTTC TRBV6-6 NA TRBJ2-7 many
CAIGARSYEQYF TGTGCCATCGGTGCACGCTCCTACGAGCAGTACTTC TRBV10-3 NA TRBJ2-7 many
CSVVSREAGNEQFF TGCAGCGTTGTATCGCGGGAGGCAGGTAATGAGCAGTTCTTC TRBV29-1 TRBD2 TRBJ2-1 many
CATSDFQTDPDRYTF TGTGCCACCAGTGATTTCCAGACCGACCCGGATCGCTACACCTTC TRBV24-1 NA TRBJ1-2 many
CASGRDRSLYEQYF TGTGCCAGCGGACGGGACAGGAGCCTCTACGAGCAGTACTTC TRBV5-6 TRBD1 TRBJ2-7 many
CASSFVQEAGYTF TGCGCCAGCAGCTTTGTACAGGAGGCGGGCTACACCTTC TRBV5-1 NA TRBJ1-2 many
CASSHGLAAIHEQYF TGTGCCAGCAGTCATGGACTAGCAGCGATCCACGAGCAGTACTTC TRBV27 TRBD2 TRBJ2-7 many
CASSLVPPYNEQFF TGTGCCAGCAGCTTAGTACCTCCCTACAATGAGCAGTTCTTC TRBV27 NA TRBJ2-1 many
CASWLEGAGTPNTEAFF TGTGCCAGCTGGTTAGAGGGAGCCGGGACACCAAACACTGAAGCTTTCTTT TRBV28 NA TRBJ1-1 many
CSASHPPSGGTYEQYF TGCAGTGCTAGTCATCCCCCTAGCGGGGGGACCTACGAGCAGTACTTC TRBV20-1 TRBD2 TRBJ2-7 few
CASSSRTGLGVEQFF TGTGCCAGCAGCTCCCGGACAGGGCTCGGGGTTGAGCAGTTCTTC TRBV9 TRBD1 TRBJ2-1 many
CASRVGNGEKLFF TGCGCCAGCAGGGTAGGGAACGGTGAAAAACTGTTTTTT TRBV5-1 NA TRBJ1-4 many
CASSVAPTGELFF TGTGCCAGCAGCGTAGCCCCCACCGGGGAGCTGTTTTTT TRBV9 NA TRBJ2-2 NA
CASSFGGRATDTQYF TGTGCCAGCAGTTTTGGCGGGAGGGCCACAGATACGCAGTATTTT TRBV12-3/TRBV12-4 TRBD2 TRBJ2-3 many
CASSPDYQETQYF TGTGCCAGCAGCCCCGACTACCAAGAGACCCAGTACTTC TRBV11-2 NA TRBJ2-5 many
CASSQEREWHEQYF TGTGCCAGCAGCCAAGAGCGGGAGTGGCACGAGCAGTACTTC TRBV3-1 TRBD2 TRBJ2-7 many
CAISESPGLALLRGYEQYF TGTGCCATCAGTGAGTCTCCGGGACTAGCGTTACTTCGGGGCTACGAGCAGTACTTC TRBV10-3 TRBD2 TRBJ2-7 NA
CASSPGGLPGRAKNIQYF TGTGCCAGCAGCCCAGGAGGACTTCCCGGGAGGGCCAAAAACATTCAGTACTTC TRBV7-6 TRBD2 TRBJ2-4 many
CASSPPDTSGWNEQFF TGTGCCAGCTCACCACCGGATACTAGCGGGTGGAATGAGCAGTTCTTC TRBV18 TRBD2 TRBJ2-1 NA
CASSIDNTEAFF TGTGCCAGTAGTATAGATAACACTGAAGCTTTCTTT TRBV19 NA TRBJ1-1 NA
CASTRLYGGGTEAFF TGTGCCAGCACCCGACTGTACGGCGGGGGGACTGAAGCTTTCTTT TRBV6-2/TRBV6-3 NA TRBJ1-1 many
CASSSDGLRDTQYF TGTGCCAGCAGCTCCGACGGGCTTAGGGATACGCAGTATTTT TRBV7-8 NA TRBJ2-3 many
CASSYSPTRYGYTF TGTGCCAGCAGTTACTCTCCGACACGTTATGGCTACACCTTC TRBV6-5 NA TRBJ1-2 many